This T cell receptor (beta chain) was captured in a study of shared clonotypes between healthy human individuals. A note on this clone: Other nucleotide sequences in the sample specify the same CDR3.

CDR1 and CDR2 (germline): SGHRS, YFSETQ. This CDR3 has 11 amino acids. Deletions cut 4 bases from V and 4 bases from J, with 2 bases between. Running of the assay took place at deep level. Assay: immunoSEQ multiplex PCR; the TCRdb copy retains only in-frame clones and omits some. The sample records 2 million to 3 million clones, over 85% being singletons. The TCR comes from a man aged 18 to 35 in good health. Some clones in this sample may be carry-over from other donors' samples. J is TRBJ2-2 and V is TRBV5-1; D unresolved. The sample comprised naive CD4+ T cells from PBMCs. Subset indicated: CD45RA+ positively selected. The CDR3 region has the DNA TGCGCCAGCAGCAGCACCGGGGAGCTGTTTTTT. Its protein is CASSSTGELFF.